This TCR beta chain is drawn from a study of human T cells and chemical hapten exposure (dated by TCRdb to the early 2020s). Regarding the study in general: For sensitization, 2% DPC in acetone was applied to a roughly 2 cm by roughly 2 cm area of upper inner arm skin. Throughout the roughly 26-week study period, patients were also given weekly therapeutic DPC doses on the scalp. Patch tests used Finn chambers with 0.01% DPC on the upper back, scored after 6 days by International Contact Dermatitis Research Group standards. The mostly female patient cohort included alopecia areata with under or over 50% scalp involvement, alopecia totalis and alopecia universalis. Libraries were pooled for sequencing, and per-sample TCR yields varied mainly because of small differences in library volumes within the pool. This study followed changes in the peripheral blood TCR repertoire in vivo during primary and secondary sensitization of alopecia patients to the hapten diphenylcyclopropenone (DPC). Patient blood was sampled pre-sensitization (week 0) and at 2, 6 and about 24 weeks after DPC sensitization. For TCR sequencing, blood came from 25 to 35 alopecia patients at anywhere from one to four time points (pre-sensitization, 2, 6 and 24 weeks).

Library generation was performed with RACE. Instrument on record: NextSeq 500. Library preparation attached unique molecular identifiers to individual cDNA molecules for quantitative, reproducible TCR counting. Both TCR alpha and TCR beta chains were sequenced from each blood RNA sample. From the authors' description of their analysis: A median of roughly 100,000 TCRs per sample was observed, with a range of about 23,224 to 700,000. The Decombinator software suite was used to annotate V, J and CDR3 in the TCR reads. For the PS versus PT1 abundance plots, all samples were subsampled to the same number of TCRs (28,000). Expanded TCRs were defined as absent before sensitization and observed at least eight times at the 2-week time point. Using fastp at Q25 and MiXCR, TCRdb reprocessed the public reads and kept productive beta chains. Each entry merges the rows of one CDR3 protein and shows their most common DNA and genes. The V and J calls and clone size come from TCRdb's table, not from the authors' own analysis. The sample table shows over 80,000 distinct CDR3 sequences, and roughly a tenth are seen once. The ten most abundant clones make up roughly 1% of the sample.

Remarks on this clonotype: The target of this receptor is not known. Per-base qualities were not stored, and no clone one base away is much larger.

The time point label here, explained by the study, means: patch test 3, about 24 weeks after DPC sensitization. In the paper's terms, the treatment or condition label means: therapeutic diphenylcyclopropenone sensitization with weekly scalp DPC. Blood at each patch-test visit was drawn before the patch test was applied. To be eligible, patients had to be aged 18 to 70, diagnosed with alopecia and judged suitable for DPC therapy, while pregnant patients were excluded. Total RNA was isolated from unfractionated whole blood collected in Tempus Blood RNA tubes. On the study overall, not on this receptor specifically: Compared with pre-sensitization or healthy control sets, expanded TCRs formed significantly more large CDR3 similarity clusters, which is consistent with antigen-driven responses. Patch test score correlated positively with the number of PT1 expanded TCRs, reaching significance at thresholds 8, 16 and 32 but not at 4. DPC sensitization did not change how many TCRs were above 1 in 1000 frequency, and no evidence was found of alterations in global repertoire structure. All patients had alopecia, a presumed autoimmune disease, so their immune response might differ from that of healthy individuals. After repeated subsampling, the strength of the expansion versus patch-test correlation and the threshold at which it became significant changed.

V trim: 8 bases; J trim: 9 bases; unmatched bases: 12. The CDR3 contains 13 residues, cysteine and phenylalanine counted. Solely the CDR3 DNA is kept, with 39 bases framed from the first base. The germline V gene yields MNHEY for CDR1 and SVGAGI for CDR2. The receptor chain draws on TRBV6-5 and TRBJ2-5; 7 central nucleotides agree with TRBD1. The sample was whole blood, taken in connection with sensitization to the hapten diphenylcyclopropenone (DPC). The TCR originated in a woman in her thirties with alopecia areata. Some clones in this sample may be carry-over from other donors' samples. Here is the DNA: TGTGCCAGCTACTCCCTTCTCCAGGGGGCCCAGTACTTC. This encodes CASYSLLQGAQYF.